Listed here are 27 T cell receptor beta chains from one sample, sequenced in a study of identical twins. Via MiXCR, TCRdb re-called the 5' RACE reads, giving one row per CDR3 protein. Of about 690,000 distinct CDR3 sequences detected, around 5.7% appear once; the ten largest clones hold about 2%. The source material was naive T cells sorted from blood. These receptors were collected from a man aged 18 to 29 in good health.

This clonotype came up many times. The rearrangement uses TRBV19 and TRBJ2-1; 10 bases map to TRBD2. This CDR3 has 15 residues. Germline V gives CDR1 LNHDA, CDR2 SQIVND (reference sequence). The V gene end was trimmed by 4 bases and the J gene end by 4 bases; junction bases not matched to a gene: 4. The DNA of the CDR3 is TGTGCCAGTAGTACTATAGCGGGGGGATACAATGAGCAGTTCTTC. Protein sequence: CASSTIAGGYNEQFF.

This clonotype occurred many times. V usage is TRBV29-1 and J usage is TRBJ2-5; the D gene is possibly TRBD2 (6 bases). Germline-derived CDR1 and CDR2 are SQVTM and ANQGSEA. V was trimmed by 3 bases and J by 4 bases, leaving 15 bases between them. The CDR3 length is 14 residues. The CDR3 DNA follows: TGCAGCGTTGAGGGGGGAGTAACTTTAGAGACCCAGTACTTC. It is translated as CSVEGGVTLETQYF. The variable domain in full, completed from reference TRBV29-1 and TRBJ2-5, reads SAVISQKPSRDICQRGTSLTIQCQVDSQVTMMFWYRQQPGQSLTLIATANQGSEATYESGFVIDKFPISRPNLTFSTLTVSNMSPEDSSIYLCSVEGGVTLETQYFGPGTRLLVL.

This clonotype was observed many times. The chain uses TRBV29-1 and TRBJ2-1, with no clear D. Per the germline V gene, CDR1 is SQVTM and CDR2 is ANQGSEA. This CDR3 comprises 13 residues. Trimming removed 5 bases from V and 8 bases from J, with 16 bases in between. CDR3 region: CSVLTKSGYEQFF. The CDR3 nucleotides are TGCAGCGTTCTTACGAAGAGTGGGTATGAGCAGTTCTTC.

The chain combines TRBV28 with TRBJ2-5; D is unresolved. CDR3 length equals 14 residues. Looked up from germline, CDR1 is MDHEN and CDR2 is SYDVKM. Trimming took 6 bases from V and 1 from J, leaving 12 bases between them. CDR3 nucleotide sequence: TGTGCCAGCAGCTCCGACGTGCCCCAAGAGACCCAGTACTTC. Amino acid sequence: CASSSDVPQETQYF.

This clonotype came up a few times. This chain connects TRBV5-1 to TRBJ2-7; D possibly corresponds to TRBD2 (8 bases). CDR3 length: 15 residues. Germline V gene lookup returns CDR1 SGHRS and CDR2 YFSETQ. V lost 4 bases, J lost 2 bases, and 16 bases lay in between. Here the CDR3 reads CASSPGGDSPYEQYF. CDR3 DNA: TGCGCCAGCAGCCCCGGGGGGGACAGTCCCTACGAGCAGTACTTC.

CDR3: CASSTSGGNHTDTQYF. The CDR3 bases are TGTGCCAGCAGCACGTCAGGCGGGAATCACACAGATACGCAGTATTTT. This chain connects TRBV21-1 to TRBJ2-3; TRBD2 is the table's D call and was not checked against the DNA. TRBV21-1 is marked as a pseudogene. This CDR3 comprises 16 residues.

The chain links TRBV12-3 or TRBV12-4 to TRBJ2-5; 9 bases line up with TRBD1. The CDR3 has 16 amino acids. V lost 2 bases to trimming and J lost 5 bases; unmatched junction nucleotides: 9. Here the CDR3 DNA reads TGTGCCAGCAGTTTATCCGGGACAGGGTGGGTGGAGACCCAGTACTTC. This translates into CASSLSGTGWVETQYF.

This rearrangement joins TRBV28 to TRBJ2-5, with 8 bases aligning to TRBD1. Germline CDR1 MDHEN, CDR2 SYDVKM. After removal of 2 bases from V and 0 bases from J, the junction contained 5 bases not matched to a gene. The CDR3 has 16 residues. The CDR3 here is CASSLEGTGHQETQYF. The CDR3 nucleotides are TGTGCCAGCAGTTTAGAAGGGACAGGACACCAAGAGACCCAGTACTTC.

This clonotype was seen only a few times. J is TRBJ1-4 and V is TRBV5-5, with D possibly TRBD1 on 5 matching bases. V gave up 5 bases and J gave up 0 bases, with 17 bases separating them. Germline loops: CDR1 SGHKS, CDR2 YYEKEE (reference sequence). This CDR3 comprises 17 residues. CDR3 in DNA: TGTGCCAGCAGTTTTCTGCACGGGGCCTCAACTAATGAAAAACTGTTTTTT. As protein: CASSFLHGASTNEKLFF.

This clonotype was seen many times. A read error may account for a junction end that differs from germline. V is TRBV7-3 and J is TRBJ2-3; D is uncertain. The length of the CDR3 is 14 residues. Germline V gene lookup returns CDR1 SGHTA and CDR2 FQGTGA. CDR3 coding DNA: TGTGCCAGCAGCATAACGGGCCCCACAGATACGCAGTATTTT. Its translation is CASSITGPTDTQYF.

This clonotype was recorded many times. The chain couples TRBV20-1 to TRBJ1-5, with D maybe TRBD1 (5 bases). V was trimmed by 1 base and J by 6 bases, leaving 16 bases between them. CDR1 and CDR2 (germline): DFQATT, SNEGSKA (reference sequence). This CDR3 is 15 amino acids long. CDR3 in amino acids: CSARARDGRGQPQHF. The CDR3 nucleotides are TGCAGTGCTAGAGCGAGGGACGGAAGAGGTCAGCCCCAGCATTTT.

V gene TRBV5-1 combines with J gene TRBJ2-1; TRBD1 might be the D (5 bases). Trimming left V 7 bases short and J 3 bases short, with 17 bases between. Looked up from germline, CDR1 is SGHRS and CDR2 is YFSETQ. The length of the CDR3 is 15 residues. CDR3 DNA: TGCGCCAGCTATAGGGGTGGAGAGGTCTACAATGAGCAGTTCTTC. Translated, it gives CASYRGGEVYNEQFF.

CDR3 sequence: CSAILLAANTEAFF. The CDR3 nucleotides read TGCAGTGCTATCCTTTTGGCGGCGAACACTGAAGCTTTCTTT. The chain joins TRBV20-1 to TRBJ1-1; D uncertain. The CDR3 spans 14 residues. Trimming pared 4 bases from V and 1 base from J, leaving 13 bases between. Germline assignment: CDR1 DFQATT and CDR2 SNEGSKA (reference sequence).

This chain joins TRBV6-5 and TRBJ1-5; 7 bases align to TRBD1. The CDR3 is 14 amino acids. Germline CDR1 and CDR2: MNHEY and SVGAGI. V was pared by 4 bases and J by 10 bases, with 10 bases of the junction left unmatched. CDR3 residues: CASSFRDSGSPQHF. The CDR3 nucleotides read TGTGCCAGCAGTTTCCGGGACAGCGGTTCCCCCCAGCATTTT.

Here the CDR3 reads CASSEVVPDTQYF. CDR3 in DNA: TGTGCCAGCAGTGAAGTGGTTCCAGATACGCAGTATTTT. The chain uses TRBV6-1 and TRBJ2-3; D gene ambiguous. The CDR3 loop spans 13 amino acids. Germline lookup yields CDR1 MNHNS and CDR2 SASEGT. V lost 1 base, J lost 4 bases, and 6 bases lay in between.

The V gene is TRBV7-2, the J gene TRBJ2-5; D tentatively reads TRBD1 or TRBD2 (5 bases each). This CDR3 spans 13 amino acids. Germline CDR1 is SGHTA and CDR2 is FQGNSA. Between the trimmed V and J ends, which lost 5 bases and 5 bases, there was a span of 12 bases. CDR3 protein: CASSRDPDETQYF. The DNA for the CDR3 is TGTGCCAGCAGCCGGGACCCGGACGAGACCCAGTACTTC.

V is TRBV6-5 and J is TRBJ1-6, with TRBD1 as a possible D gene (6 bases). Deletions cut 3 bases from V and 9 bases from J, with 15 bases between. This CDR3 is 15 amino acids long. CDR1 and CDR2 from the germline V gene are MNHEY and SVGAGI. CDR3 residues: CASSYGGPQGSPLHF. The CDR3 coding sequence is TGTGCCAGCAGTTATGGGGGGCCACAAGGTTCACCCCTCCACTTT.

CDR3 sequence: CASSPGGQKTQYF. The CDR3 nucleotides are TGTGCCAGCAGCCCCGGAGGGCAAAAGACCCAGTACTTC. The chain couples TRBV7-9 to TRBJ2-5; tentative D call: TRBD2 (6 bases). The CDR3 totals 13 residues. Trimming pared 5 bases from V and 6 bases from J, leaving 13 bases between. Germline V gene data show CDR1 as SEHNR and CDR2 as FQNEAQ (reference sequence).

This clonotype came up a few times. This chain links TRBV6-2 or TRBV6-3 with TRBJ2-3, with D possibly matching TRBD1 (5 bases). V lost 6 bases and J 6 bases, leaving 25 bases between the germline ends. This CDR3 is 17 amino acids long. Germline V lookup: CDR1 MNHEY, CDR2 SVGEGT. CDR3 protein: CASSNAQQGSFRDTQYF. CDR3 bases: TGTGCCAGCAGCAACGCCCAGCAGGGATCGTTTCGGGATACGCAGTATTTT.

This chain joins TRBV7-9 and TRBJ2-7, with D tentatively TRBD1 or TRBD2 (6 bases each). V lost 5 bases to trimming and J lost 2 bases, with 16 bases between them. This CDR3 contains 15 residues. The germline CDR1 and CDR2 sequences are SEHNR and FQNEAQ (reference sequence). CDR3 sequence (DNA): TGTGCCAGCAGCACATACAGGGCGGGGACCTACGAGCAGTACTTC. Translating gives CASSTYRAGTYEQYF.

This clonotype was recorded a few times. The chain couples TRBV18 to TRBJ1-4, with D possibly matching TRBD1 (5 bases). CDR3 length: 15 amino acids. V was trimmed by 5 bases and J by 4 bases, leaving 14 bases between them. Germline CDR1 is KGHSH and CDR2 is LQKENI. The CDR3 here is CASSSLTASNEKLFF. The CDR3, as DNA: TGTGCCAGCTCATCATTGACAGCCAGTAATGAAAAACTGTTTTTT.

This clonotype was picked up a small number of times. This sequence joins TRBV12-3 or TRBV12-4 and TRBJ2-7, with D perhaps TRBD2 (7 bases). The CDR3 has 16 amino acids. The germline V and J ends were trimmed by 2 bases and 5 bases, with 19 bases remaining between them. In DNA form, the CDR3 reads TGTGCCAGCAGTTTAAGGGGGGGCGGGGGACTGAACGAGCAGTACTTC. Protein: CASSLRGGGGLNEQYF.

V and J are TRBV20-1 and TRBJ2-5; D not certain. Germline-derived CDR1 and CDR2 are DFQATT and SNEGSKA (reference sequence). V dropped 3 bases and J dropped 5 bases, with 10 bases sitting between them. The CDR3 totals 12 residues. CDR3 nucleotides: TGCAGTGCTAGTCAAAAACGGGAGACCCAGTACTTC. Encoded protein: CSASQKRETQYF.

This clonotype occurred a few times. The CDR3 DNA is TGTGCCAGAGAATCCGGGACAGTCAATGAGCAGTTCTTC. Protein sequence: CARESGTVNEQFF. The chain couples TRBV2 to TRBJ2-1; 7 bases align to TRBD1. V dropped 9 bases and J dropped 6; count of bases not matched to a gene: 8. This CDR3 has 13 amino acids. The V gene's germline CDR1 is SNHLY and CDR2 FYNNEI.

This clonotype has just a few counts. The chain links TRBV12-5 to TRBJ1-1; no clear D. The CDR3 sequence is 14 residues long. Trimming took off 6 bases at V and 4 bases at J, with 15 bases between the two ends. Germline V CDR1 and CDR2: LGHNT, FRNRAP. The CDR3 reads CASGLNSRFTEAFF. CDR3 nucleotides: TGTGCTAGTGGACTGAATAGCAGATTCACTGAAGCTTTCTTT.

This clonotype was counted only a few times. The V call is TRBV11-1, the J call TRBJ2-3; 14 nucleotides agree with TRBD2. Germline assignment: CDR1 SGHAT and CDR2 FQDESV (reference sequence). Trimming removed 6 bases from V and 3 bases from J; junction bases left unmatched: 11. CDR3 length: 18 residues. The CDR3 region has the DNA TGTGCCAGCAGGACCCGGGGACTAGCGGGAGTTTGGACAGATACGCAGTATTTT. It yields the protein CASRTRGLAGVWTDTQYF.

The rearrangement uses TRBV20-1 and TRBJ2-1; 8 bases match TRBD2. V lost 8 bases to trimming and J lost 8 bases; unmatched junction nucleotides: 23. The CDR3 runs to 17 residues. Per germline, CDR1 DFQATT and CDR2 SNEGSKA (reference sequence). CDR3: CSSRLHISGNRYHEQFF. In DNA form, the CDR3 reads TGCAGTTCTCGCCTCCACATTAGCGGGAACCGGTATCATGAGCAGTTCTTC.